A selection of T cell receptor beta chains follows, all from one sample in a study of human T cells and chemical hapten exposure. TCRdb processed the RACE reads anew with MiXCR; each CDR3 protein has one entry. The sample records around 260,000 distinct CDR3 sequences, 8.6% being singletons. Material: whole blood, obtained in connection with sensitization to the hapten diphenylcyclopropenone (DPC). All receptors come from a woman aged 40 to 50 with alopecia areata. Some clones in this sample may be carry-over from other donors' samples. Each CDR3 is given with its conserved first and last residue. The order of the fields is J gene, V gene, CDR3 protein.

j_call: TRBJ2-2
v_call: TRBV27
cdr3_aa: CASRTSGITGELFF

j_call: TRBJ2-3
v_call: TRBV7-2
cdr3_aa: CASSFSGTWGDTQYF

j_call: TRBJ2-2
v_call: TRBV9
cdr3_aa: CASSGVTGELFF

j_call: TRBJ2-3
v_call: TRBV7-2
cdr3_aa: CASSTGLVSDTQYF

j_call: TRBJ2-7
v_call: TRBV28
cdr3_aa: CASSLQGTYEQYF

j_call: TRBJ2-2
v_call: TRBV29-1
cdr3_aa: CSVGSIRELFF

j_call: TRBJ2-3
v_call: TRBV10-3
cdr3_aa: CAIMVRGATDTQYF

j_call: TRBJ1-2
v_call: TRBV7-2
cdr3_aa: CASSLGSARSGYGYTF

j_call: TRBJ1-2
v_call: TRBV7-6
cdr3_aa: CASSALPQGRYGYTF

j_call: TRBJ1-1
v_call: TRBV9
cdr3_aa: CASSVAQTNTEAFF

j_call: TRBJ2-3
v_call: TRBV11-2
cdr3_aa: CASDTGAYTQYF

j_call: TRBJ2-7
v_call: TRBV9
cdr3_aa: CASSVDGGATYEQYF

j_call: TRBJ1-1
v_call: TRBV29-1
cdr3_aa: CSVRQSMNTEAFF

j_call: TRBJ1-2
v_call: TRBV7-2
cdr3_aa: CASSLAPTGTGYGYTF

j_call: TRBJ1-2
v_call: TRBV29-1
cdr3_aa: CSVETNYGYTF

j_call: TRBJ1-2
v_call: TRBV29-1
cdr3_aa: CSVAPVSEYGYTF

j_call: TRBJ1-4
v_call: TRBV7-9
cdr3_aa: CASSLQGAREKLFF

j_call: TRBJ1-5
v_call: TRBV2
cdr3_aa: CASSWDSPNQPQHF

j_call: TRBJ2-4
v_call: TRBV2
cdr3_aa: CASSRWASGPKNIQYF

j_call: TRBJ2-3
v_call: TRBV20-1
cdr3_aa: CSAPGTGGSRTDTQYF

j_call: TRBJ2-7
v_call: TRBV27
cdr3_aa: CASSLLGTEQYF

j_call: TRBJ2-7
v_call: TRBV6-5
cdr3_aa: CASSYSTGTPYEQYF

j_call: TRBJ1-1
v_call: TRBV5-8
cdr3_aa: CASSLLFAEAFF

j_call: TRBJ2-1
v_call: TRBV10-3
cdr3_aa: CAISGTTGGPNEQFF

j_call: TRBJ1-1
v_call: TRBV29-1
cdr3_aa: CSVVPNTEAFF

j_call: TRBJ2-3
v_call: TRBV5-1
cdr3_aa: CASRQGQSTDTQYF

j_call: TRBJ1-2
v_call: TRBV25-1
cdr3_aa: CASSESRGHGYTF

j_call: TRBJ2-2
v_call: TRBV5-1
cdr3_aa: CASSLKPGQGADTGELFF

j_call: TRBJ2-4
v_call: TRBV4-1
cdr3_aa: CASSQSEAGAKNIQYF